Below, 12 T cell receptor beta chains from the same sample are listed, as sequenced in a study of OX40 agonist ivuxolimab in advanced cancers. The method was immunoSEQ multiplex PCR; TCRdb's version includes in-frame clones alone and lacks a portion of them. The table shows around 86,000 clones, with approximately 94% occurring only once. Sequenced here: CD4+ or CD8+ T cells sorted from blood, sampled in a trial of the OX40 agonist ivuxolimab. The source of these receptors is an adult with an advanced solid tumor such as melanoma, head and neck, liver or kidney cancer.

In DNA, the CDR3 is TGCAGCGTCGAGGGGGGGGAGCGGGAGGAGTTGGAGACCCAGTACTTC. Translated, it gives CSVEGGEREELETQYF. The J gene is TRBJ2-5, the V gene TRBV29-1; 9 nucleotides line up with TRBD2. Germline V lookup: CDR1 SQVTM, CDR2 ANQGSEA. V was pared by 6 bases and J by 5 bases, with 16 bases of the junction left unmatched. CDR3 length: 16 residues.

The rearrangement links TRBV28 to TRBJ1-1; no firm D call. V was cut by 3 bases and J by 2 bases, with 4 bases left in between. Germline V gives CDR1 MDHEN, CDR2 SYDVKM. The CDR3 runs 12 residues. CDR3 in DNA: TGTGCCAGCAGTTTCGTCAACACTGAAGCTTTCTTT. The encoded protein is CASSFVNTEAFF.

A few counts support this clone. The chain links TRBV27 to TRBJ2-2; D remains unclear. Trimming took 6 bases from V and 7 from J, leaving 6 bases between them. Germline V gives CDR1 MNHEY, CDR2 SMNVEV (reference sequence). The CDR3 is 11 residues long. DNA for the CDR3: TGTGCCAGCAGAGTGGGCGGGGAGCTGTTTTTT. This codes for CASRVGGELFF.

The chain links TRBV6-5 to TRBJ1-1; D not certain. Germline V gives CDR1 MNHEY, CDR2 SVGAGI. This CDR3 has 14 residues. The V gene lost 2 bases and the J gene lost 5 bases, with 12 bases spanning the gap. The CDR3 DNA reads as TGTGCCAGCAGTTACCCCACCGGAGGTACTGAAGCTTTCTTT. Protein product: CASSYPTGGTEAFF.

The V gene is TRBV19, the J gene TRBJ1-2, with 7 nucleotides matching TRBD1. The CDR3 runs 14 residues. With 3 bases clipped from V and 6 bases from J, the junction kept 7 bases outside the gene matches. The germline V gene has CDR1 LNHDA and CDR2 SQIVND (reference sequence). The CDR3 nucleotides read TGTGCCAGTAGTATCGAAGACAGGGTCCATGGCTACACCTTC. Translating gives CASSIEDRVHGYTF.

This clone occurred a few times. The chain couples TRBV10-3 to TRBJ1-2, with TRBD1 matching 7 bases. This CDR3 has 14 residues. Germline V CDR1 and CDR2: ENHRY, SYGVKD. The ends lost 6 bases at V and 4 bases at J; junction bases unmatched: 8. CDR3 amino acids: CAIRRPGGTYGYTF. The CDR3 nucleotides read TGTGCCATCAGGAGACCAGGGGGTACCTATGGCTACACCTTC.

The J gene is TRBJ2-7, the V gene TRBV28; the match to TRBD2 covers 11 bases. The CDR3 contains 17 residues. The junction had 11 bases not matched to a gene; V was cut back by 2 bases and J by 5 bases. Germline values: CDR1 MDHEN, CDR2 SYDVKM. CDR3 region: CASSLISLAGGYHEQYF. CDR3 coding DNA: TGTGCCAGCAGTTTAATCTCGCTAGCGGGAGGTTACCACGAGCAGTACTTC.

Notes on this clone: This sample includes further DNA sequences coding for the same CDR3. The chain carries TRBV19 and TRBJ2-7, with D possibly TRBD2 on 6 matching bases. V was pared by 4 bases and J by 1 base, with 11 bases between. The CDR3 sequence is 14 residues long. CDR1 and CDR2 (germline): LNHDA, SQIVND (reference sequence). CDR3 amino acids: CASSSGTGSYEQYF. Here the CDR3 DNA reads TGTGCCAGTAGTAGCGGGACTGGTTCCTACGAGCAGTACTTC.

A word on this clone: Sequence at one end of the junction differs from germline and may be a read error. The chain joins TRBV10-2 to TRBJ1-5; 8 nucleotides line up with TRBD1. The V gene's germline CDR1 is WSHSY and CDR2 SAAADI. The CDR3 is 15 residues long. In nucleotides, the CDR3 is TGCGCCAGCACCGTGGACAGGGACCGCAATGAGCCCCAGCATTTT. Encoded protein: CASTVDRDRNEPQHF.

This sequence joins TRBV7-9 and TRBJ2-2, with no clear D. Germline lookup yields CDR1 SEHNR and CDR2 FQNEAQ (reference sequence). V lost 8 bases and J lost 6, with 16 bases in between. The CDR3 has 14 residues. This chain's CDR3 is CASAADLRPGELFF. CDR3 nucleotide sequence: TGTGCCAGCGCGGCAGATCTTAGACCCGGGGAGCTGTTTTTT. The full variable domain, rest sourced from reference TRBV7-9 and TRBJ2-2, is DTGVSQNPRHKITKRGQNVTFRCDPISEHNRLYWYRQTLGQGPEFLTYFQNEAQLEKSRLLSDRFSAERPKGSFSTLEIQRTEQGDSAMYLCASAADLRPGELFFGEGSRLTVL.

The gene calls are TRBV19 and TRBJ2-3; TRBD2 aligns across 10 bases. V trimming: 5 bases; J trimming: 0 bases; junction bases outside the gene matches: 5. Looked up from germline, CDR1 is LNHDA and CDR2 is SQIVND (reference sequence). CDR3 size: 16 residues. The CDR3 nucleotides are TGTGCCAGTAGTTTAGGACTAGCGGATAGCACAGATACGCAGTATTTT. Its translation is CASSLGLADSTDTQYF.

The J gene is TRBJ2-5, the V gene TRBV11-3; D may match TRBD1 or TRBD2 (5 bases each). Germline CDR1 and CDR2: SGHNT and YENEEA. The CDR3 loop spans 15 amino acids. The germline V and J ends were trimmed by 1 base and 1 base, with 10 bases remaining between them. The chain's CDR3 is CASSLGSGTQETQYF. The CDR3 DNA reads TGTGCCAGCAGCTTAGGATCAGGGACCCAAGAGACCCAGTACTTC.